The entry that follows covers one TCR beta chain sequence. Its specificity is not known. Time point denoted: blood at routine non-recurrence follow-up after resection. The data belong to a study of spatial heterogeneity in lung cancer. General study points: Blood showed ubiquitous tumor TCRs more often at resection than at routine follow-up.

All TCR cDNA molecules were individually tagged with a unique molecular identifier. TCRdb re-called the 5' RACE reads with MiXCR, one entry per CDR3 protein. The table lists nearly 95,000 distinct CDR3 sequences, around 19% of them singletons. The CDR3 has 18 amino acids. The source material was PBMCs, sampled at follow-up. V gene TRBV21-1 combines with J gene TRBJ2-4; the tabulated D call, TRBD1, remains unverified against the DNA. TRBV21-1 is annotated as a pseudogene. The clonotype was recovered from a male donor with early-stage non-small cell lung cancer. CDR3 sequence reads: CASSTPLPGKLAKNIQYF. CDR3 nucleotide sequence: TGTGCCAGCAGCACCCCACTTCCGGGGAAGCTAGCCAAAAACATTCAGTACTTC.